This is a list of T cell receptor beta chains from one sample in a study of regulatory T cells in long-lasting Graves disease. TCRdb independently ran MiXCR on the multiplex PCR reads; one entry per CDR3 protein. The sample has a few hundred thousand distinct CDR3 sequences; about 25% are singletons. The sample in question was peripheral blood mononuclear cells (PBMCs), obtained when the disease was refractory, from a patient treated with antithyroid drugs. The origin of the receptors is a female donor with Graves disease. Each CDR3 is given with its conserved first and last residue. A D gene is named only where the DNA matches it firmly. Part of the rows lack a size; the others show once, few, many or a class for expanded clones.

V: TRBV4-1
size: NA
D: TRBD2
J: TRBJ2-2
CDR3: CASSQVALAGTGELFF
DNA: TGCGCCAGCAGCCAAGTGGCACTAGCGGGAACCGGGGAGCTGTTTTTT

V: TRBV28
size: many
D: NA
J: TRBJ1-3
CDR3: CASSWGSTTGNTIYF
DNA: TGTGCCAGCAGTTGGGGCTCCACTACTGGAAACACCATATATTTT

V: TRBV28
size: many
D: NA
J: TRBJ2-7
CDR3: CASSLAGLSYEQYF
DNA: TGTGCCAGCAGTTTAGCGGGCTTATCGTACGAGCAGTACTTC

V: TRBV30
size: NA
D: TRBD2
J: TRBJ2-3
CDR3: CAWSAKWRELGDTQYF
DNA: TGTGCCTGGAGCGCGAAGTGGCGGGAGTTGGGAGATACGCAGTATTTT

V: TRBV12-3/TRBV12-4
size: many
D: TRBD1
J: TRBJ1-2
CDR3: CASSSRLQGAYGYTF
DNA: TGTGCCAGCAGTTCCAGGCTCCAGGGGGCATATGGCTACACCTTC

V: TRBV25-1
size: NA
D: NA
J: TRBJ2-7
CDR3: CASSESPIGVSGVYEQYF
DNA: TGTGCCAGCAGTGAATCCCCTATAGGGGTCTCTGGAGTCTACGAGCAGTACTTC

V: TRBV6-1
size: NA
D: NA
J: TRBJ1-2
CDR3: CASRYPATSGYTF
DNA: TGTGCCAGCAGATATCCAGCGACGTCGGGCTACACCTTC

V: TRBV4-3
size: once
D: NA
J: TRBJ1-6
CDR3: CASSQIRGSPLHF
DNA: TGCGCCAGCAGCCAGATCCGCGGTTCACCCCTCCACTTT

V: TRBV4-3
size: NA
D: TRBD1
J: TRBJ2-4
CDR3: CASSQGQGVPKNIQYF
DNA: TGCGCCAGCAGCCAGGGACAGGGGGTACCCAAAAACATTCAGTACTTC

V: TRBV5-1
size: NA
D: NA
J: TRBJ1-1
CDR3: CASSLDTGQSLFF
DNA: TGCGCCAGCAGCTTAGACACGGGACAAAGTCTTTTCTTT

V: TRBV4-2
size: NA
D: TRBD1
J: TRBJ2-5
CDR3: CASSQDQGEETQYF
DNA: TGTGCCAGCAGCCAAGACCAGGGGGAAGAGACCCAGTACTTC

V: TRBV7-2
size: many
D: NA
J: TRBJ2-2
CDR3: CASSPVGGDTGELFF
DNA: TGTGCCAGCAGCCCCGTGGGGGGAGACACCGGGGAGCTGTTTTTT

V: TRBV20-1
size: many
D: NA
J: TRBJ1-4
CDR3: CSARDSREKLFF
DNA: TGCAGTGCTAGAGATTCGAGAGAAAAACTGTTTTTT

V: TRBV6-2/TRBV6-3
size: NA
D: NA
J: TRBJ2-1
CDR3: CASSYKGSSYNEQFF
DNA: TGTGCCAGCAGTTACAAGGGGAGCTCCTACAATGAGCAGTTCTTC

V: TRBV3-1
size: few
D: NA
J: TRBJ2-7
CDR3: CASTQAIQGYEQYF
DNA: TGTGCCAGCACTCAAGCGATTCAAGGGTACGAGCAGTACTTC

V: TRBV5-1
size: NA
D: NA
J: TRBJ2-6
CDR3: CASSLELSGANVLTF
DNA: TGCGCCAGCAGCTTGGAGCTCTCTGGGGCCAACGTCCTGACTTTC

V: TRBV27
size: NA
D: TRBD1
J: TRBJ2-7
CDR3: CASSQGQGIHEQYF
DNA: TGTGCCAGCAGTCAGGGACAGGGGATCCACGAGCAGTACTTC

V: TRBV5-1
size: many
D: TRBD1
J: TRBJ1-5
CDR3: CASSLGDREGDQPQHF
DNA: TGCGCCAGCAGCTTGGGCGACAGGGAAGGGGATCAGCCCCAGCATTTT

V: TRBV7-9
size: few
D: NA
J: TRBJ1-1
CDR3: CASSGTGMVANTEAFF
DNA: TGTGCCAGCAGCGGTACAGGAATGGTTGCGAACACTGAAGCTTTCTTT

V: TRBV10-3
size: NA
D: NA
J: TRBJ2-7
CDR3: CAISVRDTYEQYF
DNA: TGTGCCATCAGTGTCCGGGATACCTACGAGCAGTACTTC

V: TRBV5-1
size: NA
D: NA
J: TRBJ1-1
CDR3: CASSPAGFPNTEAFF
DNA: TGCGCCAGCAGCCCGGCGGGGTTTCCGAACACTGAAGCTTTCTTT

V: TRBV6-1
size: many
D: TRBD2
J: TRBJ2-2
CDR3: CASSRPTSGTGELFF
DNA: TGTGCCAGCAGTCGGCCGACTAGCGGGACCGGGGAGCTGTTTTTT

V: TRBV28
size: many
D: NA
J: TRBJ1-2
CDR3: CASSSGLDILYGYTF
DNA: TGTGCCAGCAGTTCCGGACTAGACATTCTCTATGGCTACACCTTC

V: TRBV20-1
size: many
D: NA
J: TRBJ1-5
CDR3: CSAFDRSNQPQHF
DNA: TGCAGTGCCTTTGATCGTAGCAATCAGCCCCAGCATTTT

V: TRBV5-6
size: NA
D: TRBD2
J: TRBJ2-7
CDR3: CASSFDTSGTYYEQYF
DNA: TGTGCCAGCAGCTTCGATACTAGCGGGACGTACTACGAGCAGTACTTC

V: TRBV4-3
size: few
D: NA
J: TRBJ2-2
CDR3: CASSREVLEGASYTGELFF
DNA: TGCGCCAGCAGCCGAGAAGTCCTCGAAGGGGCGAGCTACACCGGGGAGCTGTTTTTT

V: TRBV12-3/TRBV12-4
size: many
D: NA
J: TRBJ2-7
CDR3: CASRAQGNEQYF
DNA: TGTGCCAGCAGGGCACAGGGCAACGAGCAGTACTTC

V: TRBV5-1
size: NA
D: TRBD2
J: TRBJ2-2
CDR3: CASSSRTSGTTGELFF
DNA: TGCGCCAGCAGCTCCCGAACTAGCGGGACCACCGGGGAGCTGTTTTTT

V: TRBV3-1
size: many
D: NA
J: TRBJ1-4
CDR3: CASSPPATATEKLFF
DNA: TGTGCCAGCAGCCCCCCCGCGACAGCAACAGAAAAACTGTTTTTT

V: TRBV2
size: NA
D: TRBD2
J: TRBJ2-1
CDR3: CASSGWVAGRGEQFF
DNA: TGTGCCAGCAGTGGATGGGTAGCGGGACGCGGTGAGCAGTTCTTC

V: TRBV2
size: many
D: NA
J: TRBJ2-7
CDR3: CASSPGTMDYEQYF
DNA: TGTGCCAGCAGCCCCGGGACGATGGACTACGAGCAGTACTTC

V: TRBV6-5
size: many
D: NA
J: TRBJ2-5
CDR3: CASSYRQARIQETQYF
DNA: TGTGCCAGCAGTTACCGGCAGGCCCGAATCCAAGAGACCCAGTACTTC

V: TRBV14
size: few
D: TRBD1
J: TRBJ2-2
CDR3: CASSPRTGWTGELFF
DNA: TGTGCCAGCAGCCCGAGGACAGGTTGGACCGGGGAGCTGTTTTTT

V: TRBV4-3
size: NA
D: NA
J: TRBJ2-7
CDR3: CASSQDRDLSYEQYF
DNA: TGCGCCAGCAGCCAAGACAGGGACCTCTCCTACGAGCAGTACTTC

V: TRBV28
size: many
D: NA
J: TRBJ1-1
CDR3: CASTWGGNTEAFF
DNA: TGTGCCAGCACCTGGGGTGGGAACACTGAAGCTTTCTTT

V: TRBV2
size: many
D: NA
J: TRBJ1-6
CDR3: CATASGPNSPLHF
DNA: TGTGCCACTGCCTCAGGGCCTAATTCACCCCTCCACTTT

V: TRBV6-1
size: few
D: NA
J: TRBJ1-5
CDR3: CASSRGAQPQHF
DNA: TGTGCCAGCAGTCGGGGGGCCCAGCCCCAGCATTTT

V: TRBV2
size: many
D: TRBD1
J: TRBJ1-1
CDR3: CASRTGATTEAFF
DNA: TGTGCCAGCAGGACAGGGGCCACGACTGAAGCTTTCTTT

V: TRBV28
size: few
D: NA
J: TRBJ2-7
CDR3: CASSLTFTLPEQYF
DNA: TGTGCCAGCAGTTTGACCTTCACCCTCCCCGAGCAGTACTTC

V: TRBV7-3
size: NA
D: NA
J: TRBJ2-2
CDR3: CASSLRWAGELFF
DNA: TGTGCCAGCAGCTTGCGTTGGGCGGGGGAGCTGTTTTTT

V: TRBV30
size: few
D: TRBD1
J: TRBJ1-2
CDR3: CAWKGGTGNYGYTF
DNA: TGTGCCTGGAAGGGGGGGACAGGGAACTATGGCTACACCTTC

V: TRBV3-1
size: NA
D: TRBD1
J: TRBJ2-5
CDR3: CASSQQSGQQETQYF
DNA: TGTGCCAGCAGCCAACAATCGGGACAGCAAGAGACCCAGTACTTC

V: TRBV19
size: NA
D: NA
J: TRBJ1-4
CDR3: CASSKTIQPNGKLFF
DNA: TGTGCCAGTAGTAAGACGATTCAGCCTAATGGAAAACTGTTTTTT

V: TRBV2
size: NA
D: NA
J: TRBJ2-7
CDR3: CASSEGLGRINEQYF
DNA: TGTGCCAGCAGTGAAGGCTTAGGCAGGATCAACGAGCAGTACTTC

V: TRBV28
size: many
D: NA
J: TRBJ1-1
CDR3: CASSLSGRLNTEAFF
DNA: TGTGCCAGCAGTTTATCGGGCAGACTGAACACTGAAGCTTTCTTT

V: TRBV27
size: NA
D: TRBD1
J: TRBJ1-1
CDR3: CASSHRGPNTEAFF
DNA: TGTGCCAGCAGTCACAGGGGGCCGAACACTGAAGCTTTCTTT

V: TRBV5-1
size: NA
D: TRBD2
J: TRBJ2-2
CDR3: CASSLAPSGNTGELFF
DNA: TGCGCCAGCAGCTTGGCCCCTAGCGGGAACACCGGGGAGCTGTTTTTT

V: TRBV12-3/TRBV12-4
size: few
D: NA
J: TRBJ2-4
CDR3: CASSLARGGKNIQYF
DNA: TGTGCCAGCAGTTTGGCCAGAGGAGGCAAAAACATTCAGTACTTC

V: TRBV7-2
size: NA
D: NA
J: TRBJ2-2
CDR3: CASSLAQVPFSPGELFF
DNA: TGTGCCAGCAGCTTAGCGCAGGTCCCGTTCTCCCCCGGGGAGCTGTTTTTT

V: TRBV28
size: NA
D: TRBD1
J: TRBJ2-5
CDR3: CASSLGTGGGVETQYF
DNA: TGTGCCAGCAGTTTGGGGACAGGGGGCGGCGTGGAGACCCAGTACTTC

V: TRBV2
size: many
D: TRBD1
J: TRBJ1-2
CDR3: CASSGDRGIYGYTF
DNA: TGTGCCAGCAGTGGGGACAGGGGGATATATGGCTACACCTTC

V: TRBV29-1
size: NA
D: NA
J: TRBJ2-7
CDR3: CSVVAEKGSYEQYF
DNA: TGCAGCGTTGTTGCGGAGAAGGGGTCCTACGAGCAGTACTTC

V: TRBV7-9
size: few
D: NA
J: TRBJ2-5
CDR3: CASSLAAAGPETQYF
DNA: TGTGCCAGCAGCCTCGCCGCCGCGGGGCCGGAGACCCAGTACTTC

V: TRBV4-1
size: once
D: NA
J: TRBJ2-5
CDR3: CASSHVGRQETQYF
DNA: TGCGCCAGCAGCCACGTGGGGAGGCAAGAGACCCAGTACTTC